The 23 T cell receptor beta chains below all came from one sample that was sequenced in a study of blood T cell repertoires in COVID-19. The protocol was immunoSEQ multiplex PCR, while the TCRdb copy is restricted to in-frame clones and leaves out a portion. The sample yields hundreds of thousands of clones, 86% seen once. Sequencing was carried out using peripheral blood. The receptors here all came from a woman between 25 and 40 years old with active or convalescent COVID-19.

The chain's CDR3 is CASRYRTGGNYEQYF. CDR3 in DNA: TGTGCCAGCAGATACCGGACAGGGGGCAACTACGAGCAGTACTTC. V gene TRBV6-5 combines with J gene TRBJ2-7; 11 bases agree with TRBD1. The CDR3 runs to 15 residues. The V segment lost 6 bases and the J segment 3 bases; nucleotides outside the gene matches: 7. Germline V gene sequence: CDR1 MNHEY, CDR2 SVGAGI.

This chain connects TRBV5-4 to TRBJ2-1; TRBD2 matches 14 bases. CDR1 is SGHNT, CDR2 YYREEE, per germline (reference sequence). V shed 4 bases and J 8 bases; nucleotides not matched to a gene: 8. CDR3 length: 16 amino acids. The CDR3 region is CASSVGLAGVFHEQFF. CDR3 coding DNA: TGTGCCAGCAGCGTGGGACTAGCGGGAGTTTTCCATGAGCAGTTCTTC.

This rearrangement joins TRBV10-3 to TRBJ2-7, with a tentative D call TRBD2 (5 bases). CDR1 ENHRY and CDR2 SYGVKD come from the germline V gene. The CDR3 is 14 amino acids. V lost 6 bases and J 4 bases, leaving 16 bases between the germline ends. The CDR3 is CAISRPPGSYEQYF. The CDR3 coding sequence is TGTGCCATCAGCCGACCTCCGGGATCGTACGAGCAGTACTTC.

The rearrangement links TRBV5-1 to TRBJ1-1; the D gene is possibly TRBD1 (6 bases). In germline, CDR1 is SGHRS, CDR2 YFSETQ. V gave up 3 bases and J gave up 1 base, with 13 bases separating them. This CDR3 spans 15 amino acids. In nucleotides, the CDR3 is TGCGCCAGCAGCTCCACAGGGTTCCCGAACACTGAAGCTTTCTTT. Translation gives CASSSTGFPNTEAFF.

This clone was found once. The gene calls are TRBV7-8 and TRBJ2-7; 9 nucleotides align to TRBD1. Looked up from germline, CDR1 is SGHVS and CDR2 is FQNEAQ. The length of the CDR3 is 14 residues. With 3 bases clipped from V and 2 bases from J, the junction kept 2 bases outside the gene matches. This chain's CDR3 is CASSFGQGPYEQYF. The CDR3 DNA follows: TGTGCCAGCAGCTTCGGACAGGGGCCCTACGAGCAGTACTTC. The full variable domain, with the rest looked up from reference TRBV7-8 and TRBJ2-7, is GAGVSQSPRYKVAKRGQDVALRCDPISGHVSLFWYQQALGQGPEFLTYFQNEAQLDKSGLPSDRFFAERPEGSVSTLKIQRTQQEDSAVYLCASSFGQGPYEQYFGPGTRLTVT.

The gene calls are TRBV27 and TRBJ1-1; 9 bases are a match to TRBD1. Germline values: CDR1 MNHEY, CDR2 SMNVEV (reference sequence). Trimming removed 5 bases from V and 1 base from J; junction bases left unmatched: 2. The CDR3 extends over 14 amino acids. The CDR3 sequence is CASSTGGPNTEAFF. The DNA of the CDR3 is TGTGCCAGCAGTACAGGGGGCCCGAACACTGAAGCTTTCTTT.

The rearrangement links TRBV5-1 to TRBJ1-1; 8 bases map to TRBD1. V shed 3 bases and J 4 bases; nucleotides not matched to a gene: 8. CDR1 and CDR2 (germline): SGHRS, YFSETQ. The CDR3 extends over 15 amino acids. CDR3 nucleotide sequence: TGCGCCAGCAGCTATGGACAGGGTGGTCTCACTGAAGCTTTCTTT. Amino acids: CASSYGQGGLTEAFF.

V and J are TRBV19 and TRBJ1-1; 7 bases are shared with TRBD1. The CDR3 runs to 13 residues. Germline V CDR1 and CDR2: LNHDA, SQIVND (reference sequence). Trimming cost V 2 bases and J 8 bases; bases outside gene matches: 5. CDR3 DNA: TGTGCCAGTAGTATATTTTCAGGGGGAGAAGCTTTCTTT. This gives the protein CASSIFSGGEAFF.

V usage is TRBV19 and J usage is TRBJ1-2; D is perhaps TRBD1 (5 bases). From germline, CDR1 is LNHDA and CDR2 SQIVND (reference sequence). There are 15 residues in the CDR3. V was pared by 5 bases and J by 6 bases, with 19 bases between. CDR3 protein: CASSPRQTLIDGYTF. For the CDR3, the DNA is TGTGCCAGTAGTCCACGACAGACCCTAATAGATGGCTACACCTTC. Looking up the rest from reference TRBV19 and TRBJ1-2 gives the full variable domain: DGGITQSPKYLFRKEGQNVTLSCEQNLNHDAMYWYRQDPGQGLRLIYYSQIVNDFQKGDIAEGYSVSREKKESFPLTVTSAQKNPTAFYLCASSPRQTLIDGYTFGSGTRLTVV.

The chain combines TRBV5-1 with TRBJ1-4, with 9 bases lining up with TRBD1. V trimming: 6 bases; J trimming: 7 bases; junction bases outside the gene matches: 7. Germline loops: CDR1 SGHRS, CDR2 YFSETQ. This CDR3 contains 14 residues. The CDR3 loop is CASTETGGREKLFF. The CDR3, as DNA: TGCGCCAGCACCGAGACAGGGGGTCGTGAAAAACTGTTTTTT.

The chain links TRBV11-3 to TRBJ2-2; maybe TRBD1 (6 bases). V was clipped by 3 bases and J by 1 base, with 18 bases between them. Germline values: CDR1 SGHNT, CDR2 YENEEA. This CDR3 spans 18 amino acids. The CDR3 nucleotides read TGTGCCAGCAGCTTGGGACCCGGGACACCCGAGAACACCGGGGAGCTGTTTTTT. Translated, it gives CASSLGPGTPENTGELFF.

The V and J genes are TRBV28 and TRBJ1-2; TRBD1 matches 10 bases. Germline-derived CDR1 and CDR2 are MDHEN and SYDVKM. The CDR3 has 15 amino acids. V gave up 3 bases and J gave up 4 bases; unmatched junction bases: 5. CDR3 protein: CASSFGTGVTYGYTF. The CDR3 bases are TGTGCCAGCAGTTTCGGGACAGGGGTGACCTATGGCTACACCTTC.

The chain has TRBV6-1 and TRBJ2-2, with D uncertain. Germline lookup yields CDR1 MNHNS and CDR2 SASEGT. Trimming removed 1 base at V and 7 bases at J, with 7 bases between. This CDR3 contains 13 residues. DNA for the CDR3: TGTGCCAGCAGTGAAGTGCCGAGCGGGGAGCTGTTTTTT. Translated, it gives CASSEVPSGELFF.

The rearrangement links TRBV5-1 to TRBJ2-1; D unclear. This CDR3 contains 12 residues. The germline V gene encodes CDR1 SGHRS and CDR2 YFSETQ. Trimming removed 3 bases at V and 6 bases at J, with 7 bases between. CDR3 protein: CASSYDSNEQFF. In DNA, the CDR3 is TGCGCCAGCAGCTATGACTCCAATGAGCAGTTCTTC.

V is TRBV19 and J is TRBJ2-3, with 10 bases identical to TRBD2. This CDR3 contains 16 residues. The J segment lost 1 base and the V segment lost 6 bases, leaving 7 bases of the junction unmatched. The V gene's germline CDR1 is LNHDA and CDR2 SQIVND (reference sequence). CDR3 bases: TGTGCCAGTAGCAAACGGCTAGCGGGAGGCACAGATACGCAGTATTTT. This translates into CASSKRLAGGTDTQYF.

This chain links TRBV19 with TRBJ1-3, with 7 bases lining up with TRBD1. J was trimmed by 2 bases and V by 5 bases; bases with no gene match: 6. This CDR3 is 15 amino acids long. Germline CDR1 and CDR2: LNHDA and SQIVND (reference sequence). CDR3 DNA: TGTGCCAGTAGTGCTACTGGACAGGCTGGAAACACCATATATTTT. Its translation is CASSATGQAGNTIYF.

This chain uses TRBV6-5 with TRBJ1-2, with 10 positions matching TRBD1. CDR1 MNHEY and CDR2 SVGAGI come from the germline V gene. J was trimmed by 4 bases and V by 7 bases; bases with no gene match: 9. The CDR3 is 15 residues long. CDR3 loop: CASKAGQGGSYGYTF. CDR3 DNA sequence: TGTGCCAGCAAGGCTGGACAGGGGGGATCCTATGGCTACACCTTC.

CDR3 coding DNA: TGCGCCAGCAGCTTGATTGCAGGGTCTACCTACGAGCAGTACTTC. It specifies CASSLIAGSTYEQYF. The chain joins TRBV5-1 to TRBJ2-7; possibly TRBD1 for D (5 bases). The CDR3 contains 15 residues. V gave up 1 base and J gave up 2 bases, with 13 bases separating them. Germline-derived CDR1 and CDR2 are SGHRS and YFSETQ.

CDR3 protein: CATSRGGLSEQYF. Here the CDR3 DNA reads TGTGCCACCAGCAGGGGGGGACTTTCTGAGCAGTACTTC. V is TRBV15 and J is TRBJ2-7; a weak D match, TRBD2 (6 bases). Germline CDR1 and CDR2: LNHNV and YYDKDF (reference sequence). This CDR3 comprises 13 residues. The V end was cut by 3 bases, the J end by 7 bases, with 13 bases between. Full variable domain (rest looked up from reference TRBV15 and TRBJ2-7): DAMVIQNPRYQVTQFGKPVTLSCSQTLNHNVMYWYQQKSSQAPKLLFHYYDKDFNNEADTPDNFQSRRPNTSFCFLDIRSPGLGDTAMYLCATSRGGLSEQYFGPGTRLTVT.

The gene calls are TRBV4-1 and TRBJ2-1; a possible D gene is TRBD2 (5 bases). The germline gives CDR1 MGHRA, CDR2 YSYEKL. With 1 base removed from V and 4 bases from J, the gap between germline ends came to 11 bases. This CDR3 region has 15 residues. The CDR3 region has the DNA TGCGCCAGCAGCCAAGCCCGGGGAAAGTACAATGAGCAGTTCTTC. The encoded protein is CASSQARGKYNEQFF.

V usage is TRBV19 and J usage is TRBJ2-1, with 8 bases identical to TRBD2. J gave up 7 bases and V 7 bases, and 6 bases lay outside the gene matches. The CDR3 totals 13 residues. Germline V gene lookup returns CDR1 LNHDA and CDR2 SQIVND (reference sequence). CDR3 coding DNA: TGTGCCAGTACCAAGCGGGGGAAAAATGAGCAGTTCTTC. Translated: CASTKRGKNEQFF.

This clone was observed once. The chain uses TRBV13 and TRBJ2-7, with D perhaps matching TRBD2 (6 bases). Deletions cut 5 bases from V and 2 bases from J, with 16 bases between. This CDR3 contains 15 residues. Germline V gene data show CDR1 as PRHDT and CDR2 as FYEKMQ (reference sequence). Written as DNA, the CDR3 is TGTGCCAGCAGCGGAACACGGGGGTCTACCTACGAGCAGTACTTC. Its protein is CASSGTRGSTYEQYF.

On this clone: Within the sample, other DNA sequences also encode this same CDR3. This chain uses TRBV18 with TRBJ1-2, with a tentative D call TRBD1 (5 bases). Germline V gene data show CDR1 as KGHSH and CDR2 as LQKENI. CDR3 length equals 13 residues. Trimming removed 2 bases at V and 8 bases at J, with 12 bases between. CDR3 protein: CASSPSDTRGYTF. The CDR3 DNA reads as TGTGCCAGCTCACCATCGGACACCAGGGGCTACACCTTC.